These 25 T cell receptor beta chains were sequenced from one sample in a study of vaccination and CD4 T cells after COVID-19. No antigens are known for them. As to treatment: roughly 10-day PBMC culture with coronavirus spike peptide pools or control peptides (ViraFEST assay). Once obtained from cultured CD4+ T cells, the DNA was sequenced using the Oncomine TCR Beta short-read assay. TCRdb fed the PCR reads into MiXCR, producing one record per CDR3 protein. The table records 20,000 to 25,000 distinct CDR3 sequences, about 42% of them present only once. Sequenced material: CD4+ T cells from blood, cultured in vitro, taken before SARS-CoV-2 vaccination. The source is a human donor who received a COVID-19 vaccine.

In this sample, this clonotype turned up a few times. The rearrangement joins TRBV12-3 or TRBV12-4 to TRBJ1-1; D is ambiguous. V was clipped by 7 bases and J by 2 bases, with 8 bases between them. The CDR3 is 12 amino acids. This CDR3 is CASNPGNTEAFF. CDR3 coding DNA: TGTGCCAGCAACCCAGGAAACACTGAAGCTTTCTTT.

V usage is TRBV11-3 and J usage is TRBJ2-7; TRBD1 matches 9 bases. Losses at the gene ends were 1 base for V and 3 bases for J; bases not matched to a gene: 4. CDR1 is SGHNT and CDR2 is YENEEA in the germline V gene. CDR3 size: 15 residues. This CDR3 is CASSLGTGVRYEQYF. Written as DNA, the CDR3 is TGTGCCAGCAGCTTAGGGACAGGGGTGCGCTACGAGCAGTACTTC.

In this sample, this clonotype turned up once. The chain joins TRBV7-6 to TRBJ1-4; no firm D call. The CDR3 is 13 amino acids. V dropped 0 bases and J dropped 3 bases, with 2 bases sitting between them. Germline V gives CDR1 SGHVS, CDR2 FNYEAQ. As DNA, the CDR3 is TGTGCCAGCAGCTTAGCACCTAATGAAAAACTGTTTTTT. It encodes CASSLAPNEKLFF.

The V call is TRBV20-1, the J call TRBJ1-2; 9 nucleotides line up with TRBD1. Trimming cost V 0 bases and J 4 bases; bases outside gene matches: 9. Germline V gives CDR1 DFQATT, CDR2 SNEGSKA (reference sequence). The CDR3 extends over 16 amino acids. The DNA of the CDR3 is TGCAGTGCTAGAGATCGGGGGGACAGGGATTCCTATGGCTACACCTTC. Encoded protein: CSARDRGDRDSYGYTF.

This clonotype is medium-sized within its sample. The rearrangement uses TRBV20-1 and TRBJ1-5; D unclear. Trimming pared 3 bases from V and 7 bases from J, leaving 16 bases between. The V gene's germline CDR1 is DFQATT and CDR2 SNEGSKA (reference sequence). The CDR3 extends over 14 amino acids. The CDR3 coding sequence is TGCAGTGCTAGGCCCAGTCGAGGAGGGCAGCCCCAGCATTTT. This encodes CSARPSRGGQPQHF.

The chain recombines TRBV5-1 with TRBJ2-5; 12 bases fit TRBD1. Unmatched junction bases numbered 11, after V lost 3 bases and J lost 5 bases. The germline V gene has CDR1 SGHRS and CDR2 YFSETQ. CDR3 size: 17 residues. The DNA of the CDR3 is TGCGCCAGCAGCTCCGGGACAGGGGGCTCTCTGGGGGAGACCCAGTACTTC. Translated, it gives CASSSGTGGSLGETQYF.

The rearrangement uses TRBV6-1 and TRBJ2-1; 15 nucleotides align to TRBD2. CDR1 and CDR2 (germline): MNHNS, SASEGT. V shed 5 bases, J shed 5 bases, and the junction held 10 bases outside the gene matches. The CDR3 is 18 amino acids. The CDR3, as DNA: TGTGCCAGCAGTCGGGACACTGGACTAGCGGGGGGGAACAATGAGCAGTTCTTC. It translates to CASSRDTGLAGGNNEQFF.

Points on this clonotype: Mismatch with germline at one junction end may stem from a read error. The chain joins TRBV9 to TRBJ2-5, with 13 bases aligning to TRBD2. The CDR3 extends over 18 amino acids. Germline-derived CDR1 and CDR2 are SGDLS and YYNGEE. The CDR3 nucleotides read TGTGCCAGCAGCGTCGGGACTAGCGGGGTATCAGAACAAGAGGCCCAGTACTTC. It specifies CASSVGTSGVSEQEAQYF.

The chain employs TRBV12-3 or TRBV12-4 and TRBJ2-1; the match to TRBD1 covers 11 bases. The trim removed 0 bases at V and 10 bases at J, leaving 5 bases unmatched. CDR3 length: 15 residues. CDR3 in amino acids: CASSLAGTGGREQFF. The CDR3 DNA is TGTGCCAGCAGTTTAGCCGGGACAGGGGGACGGGAGCAGTTCTTC.

The chain links TRBV30 to TRBJ2-1; D remains unclear. The V end was cut by 2 bases, the J end by 4 bases, with 12 bases between. This CDR3 contains 14 residues. Germline CDR1 and CDR2: GTSNPN and SVGIG (reference sequence). CDR3 coding DNA: TGTGCCTGGAGTCCCCCTCCAGCTTACAATGAGCAGTTCTTC. Its protein is CAWSPPPAYNEQFF.

V gene TRBV4-1 combines with J gene TRBJ2-2, with TRBD1 identical over 8 bases. V was pared by 3 bases and J by 1 base, with 4 bases of the junction left unmatched. The CDR3 runs 16 residues. Germline V gene data show CDR1 as MGHRA and CDR2 as YSYEKL. CDR3 nucleotides: TGCGCCAGCAGCCACCGGACAGGGAAGAACACCGGGGAGCTGTTTTTT. Translating gives CASSHRTGKNTGELFF.

This rearrangement joins TRBV6-1 to TRBJ1-3; the D is unclear. This CDR3 has 16 amino acids. Trimming left V 9 bases short and J 0 bases short, with 18 bases between. Germline values: CDR1 MNHNS, CDR2 SASEGT. Here the CDR3 DNA reads TGTGCCAGTGCGACAAGCTGGCAGAGCTCTGGAAACACCATATATTTT. This codes for CASATSWQSSGNTIYF.

CDR3 nucleotide sequence: TGTGCCAGCAGCCTCCGCTCAGGGTCTAATCATTCACCCCTCCACTTT. Translating it yields CASSLRSGSNHSPLHF. V gene TRBV7-9 combines with J gene TRBJ1-6, with a tentative D call TRBD1 (5 bases). The CDR3 contains 16 residues. V lost 5 bases and J 8 bases, leaving 19 bases between the germline ends. The germline CDR1 and CDR2 sequences are SEHNR and FQNEAQ (reference sequence).

The CDR3 region is CASSSGQGNTEAFF. CDR3 DNA: TGTGCCAGCAGCTCGGGACAGGGGAACACTGAAGCTTTCTTT. V and J are TRBV5-4 and TRBJ1-1; 9 bases match TRBD1. The CDR3 runs to 14 residues. J gave up 1 base and V 3 bases, and 1 base lay outside the gene matches. Germline V lookup: CDR1 SGHNT, CDR2 YYREEE (reference sequence).

V and J are TRBV6-1 and TRBJ1-6, with 8 bases fitting TRBD1. The length of the CDR3 is 16 residues. V was clipped by 6 bases and J by 1 base; unmatched bases: 5. Germline lookup yields CDR1 MNHNS and CDR2 SASEGT. CDR3 sequence (DNA): TGTGCCAGCAGCCCGGACAGGGTTTCCTATAATTCACCCCTCCACTTT. Translating gives CASSPDRVSYNSPLHF.

This chain connects TRBV5-1 to TRBJ2-5; the D is unclear. The CDR3 runs 14 residues. Trimming took off 1 base at V and 3 bases at J, with 10 bases between the two ends. Per the germline V gene, CDR1 is SGHRS and CDR2 is YFSETQ. This CDR3 reads CASSLRADEETQYF. Here the CDR3 DNA reads TGCGCCAGCAGCTTGAGGGCAGACGAAGAGACCCAGTACTTC.

The genes are TRBV29-1 and TRBJ2-2, with TRBD2 matching over 9 bases. The J segment lost 4 bases and the V segment lost 6 bases, leaving 12 bases of the junction unmatched. Germline-derived CDR1 and CDR2 are SQVTM and ANQGSEA. This CDR3 contains 16 residues. Written as DNA, the CDR3 is TGCAGCGTCGGGAGGGGACTAGCAATGGGCACCGGGGAGCTGTTTTTT. It encodes CSVGRGLAMGTGELFF.

The CDR3 DNA is TGTGCCAGCAGCTCCCGGGTAAACAATGAGCAGTTCTTC. This codes for CASSSRVNNEQFF. This chain connects TRBV7-2 to TRBJ2-1; no clear D gene. CDR1 is SGHTA, CDR2 FQGNSA, per germline. The V end was cut by 4 bases, the J end by 5 bases, with 9 bases between. The CDR3 is made up of 13 amino acids.

The chain employs TRBV12-5 and TRBJ1-1; TRBD1 matches 8 bases. CDR3 length: 16 amino acids. Trimming removed 2 bases from V and 3 bases from J; junction bases left unmatched: 8. The germline V gene has CDR1 LGHNT and CDR2 FRNRAP. The CDR3 reads CASGLRFQGAHTEAFF. CDR3 bases: TGTGCTAGTGGTTTGAGGTTCCAGGGGGCGCACACTGAAGCTTTCTTT.

This clonotype appeared a few times. The chain joins TRBV27 to TRBJ1-4; 8 bases agree with TRBD1. CDR1 and CDR2 from the germline V gene are MNHEY and SMNVEV (reference sequence). The CDR3 runs 14 residues. V lost 2 bases, J lost 7 bases, and 3 bases stayed unmatched. The CDR3 DNA reads as TGTGCCAGCAGTTTAGACAGGGGAGGTGAAAAACTGTTTTTT. The encoded protein is CASSLDRGGEKLFF. Filled out from reference TRBV27 and TRBJ1-4, the complete variable domain reads EAQVTQNPRYLITVTGKKLTVTCSQNMNHEYMSWYRQDPGLGLRQIYYSMNVEVTDKGDVPEGYKVSRKEKRNFPLILESPSPNQTSLYFCASSLDRGGEKLFFGSGTQLSVL.

V gene TRBV10-2 combines with J gene TRBJ2-7, with 12 bases aligning to TRBD1. J lost 5 bases, V lost 6 bases, and 5 bases had no gene match. Germline CDR1 is WSHSY and CDR2 is SAAADI. This CDR3 spans 14 amino acids. The CDR3 coding sequence is TGCGCCAGCAGGGGACAGGGGGCAACGCACGAGCAGTACTTC. Amino acid sequence: CASRGQGATHEQYF.

V usage is TRBV2 and J usage is TRBJ1-1; D ambiguous. The germline CDR1 and CDR2 sequences are SNHLY and FYNNEI. Trimming shortened V by 3 bases and J by 3 bases, and 5 bases separated the two germline ends. This CDR3 is 12 amino acids long. The CDR3 bases are TGTGCCAGCAGTGACGGGTACACTGAAGCTTTCTTT. Protein: CASSDGYTEAFF.

This clonotype has only a few counts. The chain combines TRBV30 with TRBJ2-2; unclear D gene. Germline CDR1 and CDR2: GTSNPN and SVGIG (reference sequence). Trimming pared 3 bases from V and 3 bases from J, leaving 8 bases between. The CDR3 spans 13 residues. CDR3 coding DNA: TGTGCCTGGAGGGAACACTACACCGGGGAGCTGTTTTTT. This translates into CAWREHYTGELFF.

A few counts support this clonotype. DNA of the CDR3: TGTGCCAGTAGTGGGACAGGGGCTACAGATACGCAGTATTTT. Its protein is CASSGTGATDTQYF. The gene calls are TRBV19 and TRBJ2-3; 10 nucleotides agree with TRBD1. V was clipped by 5 bases and J by 3 bases; unmatched bases: 2. The CDR3 runs to 14 residues. CDR1 is LNHDA, CDR2 SQIVND, per germline (reference sequence). Drawing the rest from reference TRBV19 and TRBJ2-3, the complete variable domain is DGGITQSPKYLFRKEGQNVTLSCEQNLNHDAMYWYRQDPGQGLRLIYYSQIVNDFQKGDIAEGYSVSREKKESFPLTVTSAQKNPTAFYLCASSGTGATDTQYFGPGTRLTVL.

This clonotype was detected only a few times. This chain uses TRBV6-2 or TRBV6-3 with TRBJ2-1; D is tentatively TRBD1 or TRBD2 (5 bases each). The V and J ends lost 8 bases and 4 bases respectively, with 9 bases between them. The CDR3 is made up of 12 amino acids. CDR1 and CDR2 (germline): MNHEY, SVGEGT. The CDR3 DNA sequence: TGTGCCAGCGGCGAGGGGTACAATGAGCAGTTCTTC. Protein product: CASGEGYNEQFF.